This is a list of T cell receptor beta chains from one sample in a study of blood T cell repertoires in COVID-19. Produced via immunoSEQ multiplex PCR; TCRdb's table is partial and in-frame only. The sample has some 260,000 clones; roughly 80% are singletons. Specimen: PBMCs or T cells enriched from blood (not recorded which). The source is a man aged 25-45 years with acute COVID-19. CDR3s include the opening cysteine and the closing phenylalanine or tryptophan. The order of the fields is V gene, clone size, D gene, J gene, CDR3 DNA, CDR3 protein. D genes are given only for firm matches. Only some rows state a clone size, as once, few, many or a class for expanded clones.

TRBV27	NA	NA	TRBJ1-5	TGTGCCAGCAGTTTATCGTATTCCGCAGGCAATCAGCCCCAGCATTTT	CASSLSYSAGNQPQHF
TRBV6-5	NA	NA	TRBJ1-2	TGTGCCGGTACAGTGCAGGCCCGCTATGGCTACACCTTC	CAGTVQARYGYTF
TRBV19	NA	TRBD1	TRBJ2-5	TGTGCCAGTAGTCCGAGGACAGGGGTAGAGACCCAGTACTTC	CASSPRTGVETQYF
TRBV9	NA	NA	TRBJ1-1	TGTGCCAGCAGCGGTCTGAGAGAGATGAACACTGAAGCTTTCTTT	CASSGLREMNTEAFF
TRBV19	NA	NA	TRBJ2-2	TGTGCCAGCGAACCTTCGCGACAGAAGAACACCGGGGAGCTGTTTTTT	CASEPSRQKNTGELFF
TRBV5-1	NA	NA	TRBJ2-5	TGCGCCAGCAGGCGACTGGCCCTACAAGAGACCCAGTACTTC	CASRRLALQETQYF
TRBV23-1	NA	NA	TRBJ2-3	TGCGCCAGCAGTCAAACCCGAAGGACAGAACCTAATACGCAGTATTTT	CASSQTRRTEPNTQYF
TRBV7-2	NA	TRBD1	TRBJ1-2	TGTGCCAGCAGGCTGGGACAGGGACCGGGGTATGGCTACACCTTC	CASRLGQGPGYGYTF
TRBV19	NA	NA	TRBJ2-1	TGTGCCAGTGGGGCGGGGGCGAATGAGCAGTTCTTC	CASGAGANEQFF
TRBV19	once	TRBD2	TRBJ2-1	TGTGCCAGTAGTCTAGCGGGGTCTGAGCAGTTCTTC	CASSLAGSEQFF
TRBV11-3	NA	NA	TRBJ1-3	TGTGCCAGCAGCTTAATGGGCAGGGGAAACACCATATATTTT	CASSLMGRGNTIYF
TRBV5-1	NA	NA	TRBJ2-3	TGCGCCAGCAGCTTGAGAGGGACAAGAGCAGATACGCAGTATTTT	CASSLRGTRADTQYF
TRBV10-3	NA	TRBD1	TRBJ1-1	TGTGCCATCCGGTCCCAGGGGGCAACCACTGAAGCTTTCTTT	CAIRSQGATTEAFF
TRBV7-2	NA	TRBD1	TRBJ1-1	TGTGCCAGCAGCTTGCTACTTACAGGGGTCGCTGAAGCTTTCTTT	CASSLLLTGVAEAFF
TRBV6-4	few	TRBD1	TRBJ1-2	TGTGCCAGCAGCCCGGACAGGGCTCTACTCGGCTACACCTTC	CASSPDRALLGYTF
TRBV27	NA	TRBD1	TRBJ1-2	TGTGCCAGCAGTAGCCGGGACAGGGGGCTCAGGTGGGGCTACACCTTC	CASSSRDRGLRWGYTF
TRBV7-8	NA	TRBD1	TRBJ2-5	TGTGCCAGCAGCGAAGGACCAGGGGGGACCCAGTACTTC	CASSEGPGGTQYF
TRBV7-8	NA	TRBD1	TRBJ1-3	TGTGCCAGCAGAACGTTGGGGACAGGGTCTTCTGGAAACACCATATATTTT	CASRTLGTGSSGNTIYF
TRBV7-3	NA	NA	TRBJ2-2	TGTGCCAGCAGCTTAAACGCGAGGAACACCGGGGAGCTGTTTTTT	CASSLNARNTGELFF
TRBV19	NA	NA	TRBJ1-4	TGTGCCAGTAGTATATCCGACAGGAAGAATGAAAAACTGTTTTTT	CASSISDRKNEKLFF
TRBV6-5	NA	TRBD1	TRBJ1-5	TGTGCCAGCAGTTCCACAGGGGCCTGGAGCCAGCCCCAGCATTTT	CASSSTGAWSQPQHF
TRBV3-1/TRBV3-2	NA	TRBD1	TRBJ2-1	TGTGCCAGCAGCCAAAGACAGGGGTTGGCCCAGTTCTTC	CASSQRQGLAQFF
TRBV12-3/TRBV12-4	NA	NA	TRBJ1-3	TGTGCCAGCAGTTTTTGGGGCGGAAACACCATATATTTT	CASSFWGGNTIYF
TRBV19	few	NA	TRBJ2-2	TGTGCCAGACATATCACAAAGGGGGGGCCGTATCTTAACACCGGGGAGCTGTTTTTT	CARHITKGGPYLNTGELFF
TRBV15	NA	TRBD1	TRBJ1-1	TGTGCCACCAGCAGAGAAGACAGGGGGCACACTGAAGCTTTCTTT	CATSREDRGHTEAFF
TRBV28	NA	TRBD1	TRBJ1-5	TGTGCCAGCCGAACTTACCCAGGGGGTTGGAGCAATCAGCCCCAGCATTTT	CASRTYPGGWSNQPQHF
TRBV6-2/TRBV6-3	NA	TRBD2	TRBJ2-2	TGTGCCAGCAGTGGAGCGGGAGTCGGGACCGGGGAGCTGTTTTTT	CASSGAGVGTGELFF
TRBV19	NA	TRBD2	TRBJ2-1	TGTGCCAGTAGTCTCCGGGGGGGGGACCATGAGCAGTTCTTC	CASSLRGGDHEQFF
TRBV27	once	NA	TRBJ1-1	TGTGCCAGCAGTCGAAGGGGCACTGAAGCTTTCTTT	CASSRRGTEAFF
TRBV24-1	NA	TRBD2	TRBJ2-3	TGTGCCACCAGTGAGCCGGGACTAGCGGGAGTCACAGATACGCAGTATTTT	CATSEPGLAGVTDTQYF
TRBV6-5	NA	NA	TRBJ1-5	TGTGCCAGCAGTTACTACGGGGGGGAGCCCCAGCATTTT	CASSYYGGEPQHF
TRBV2	NA	NA	TRBJ1-2	TGTGCCAGCAGTGAATCCCCAGGGATGACCGCATCATCTATGGGCTACACCTTC	CASSESPGMTASSMGYTF
TRBV5-6	NA	TRBD1	TRBJ1-4	TGTGCCAGCACCGAATTCTCCGGGACAGGGGGACGAGATGAAAAACTGTTTTTT	CASTEFSGTGGRDEKLFF
TRBV2	NA	NA	TRBJ2-1	TGTGCCAGCAGAAGCGCATCTTCCTACAATGAGCAGTTCTTC	CASRSASSYNEQFF
TRBV2	NA	NA	TRBJ1-6	TGTGCCAGCAGTGGGCAGGGGAATTCACCCCTCCACTTT	CASSGQGNSPLHF
TRBV7-9	NA	NA	TRBJ1-1	TGTGCCAGCAGCTTACCGGGGAACACTGAAGCTTTCTTT	CASSLPGNTEAFF